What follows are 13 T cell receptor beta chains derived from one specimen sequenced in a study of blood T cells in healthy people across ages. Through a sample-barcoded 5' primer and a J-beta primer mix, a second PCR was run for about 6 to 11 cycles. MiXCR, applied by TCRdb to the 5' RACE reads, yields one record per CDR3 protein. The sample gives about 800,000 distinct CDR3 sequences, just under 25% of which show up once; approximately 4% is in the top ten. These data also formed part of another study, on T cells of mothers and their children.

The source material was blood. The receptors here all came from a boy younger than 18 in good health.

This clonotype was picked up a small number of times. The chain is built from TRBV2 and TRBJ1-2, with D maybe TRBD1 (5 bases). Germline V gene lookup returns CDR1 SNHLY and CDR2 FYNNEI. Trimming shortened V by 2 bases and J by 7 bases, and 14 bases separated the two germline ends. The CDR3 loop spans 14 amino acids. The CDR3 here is CASSESRGRGGYTF. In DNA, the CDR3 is TGTGCCAGCAGTGAATCAAGGGGACGGGGTGGCTACACCTTC.

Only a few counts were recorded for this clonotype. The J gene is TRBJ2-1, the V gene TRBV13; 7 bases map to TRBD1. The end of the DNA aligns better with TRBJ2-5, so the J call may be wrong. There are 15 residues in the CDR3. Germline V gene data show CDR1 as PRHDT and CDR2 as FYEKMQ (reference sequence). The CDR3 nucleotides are TGTGCCAGCAGCTACGACAGGGCGGGCTCGGGGACCCAGTACTTC. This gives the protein CASSYDRAGSGTQYF.

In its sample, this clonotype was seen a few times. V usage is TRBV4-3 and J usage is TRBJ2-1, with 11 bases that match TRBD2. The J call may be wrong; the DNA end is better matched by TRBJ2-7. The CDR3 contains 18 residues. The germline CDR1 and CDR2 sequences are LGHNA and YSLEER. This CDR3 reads CASSQDNLAGGKFYEQYF. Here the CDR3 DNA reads TGCGCCAGCAGCCAAGATAACCTAGCGGGAGGAAAATTCTACGAGCAGTACTTC.

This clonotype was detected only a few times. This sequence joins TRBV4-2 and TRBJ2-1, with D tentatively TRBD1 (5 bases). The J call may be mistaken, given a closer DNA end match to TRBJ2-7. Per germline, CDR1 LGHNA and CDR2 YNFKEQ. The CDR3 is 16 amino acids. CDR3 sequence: CASSQELRQSSYEQYF. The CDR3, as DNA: TGTGCCAGCAGCCAAGAGTTGAGACAGTCTTCCTACGAGCAGTACTTC.

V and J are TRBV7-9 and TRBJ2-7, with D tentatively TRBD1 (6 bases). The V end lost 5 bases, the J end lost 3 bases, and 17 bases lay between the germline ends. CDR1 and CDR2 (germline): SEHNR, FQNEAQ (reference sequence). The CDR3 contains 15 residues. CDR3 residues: CASSHRDPLFYEQYF. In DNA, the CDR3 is TGTGCCAGCAGCCACAGGGATCCCCTCTTCTACGAGCAGTACTTC.

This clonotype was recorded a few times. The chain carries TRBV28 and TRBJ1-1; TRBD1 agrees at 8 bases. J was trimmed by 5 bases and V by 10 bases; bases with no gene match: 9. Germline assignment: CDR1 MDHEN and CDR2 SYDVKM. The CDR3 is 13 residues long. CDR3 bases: TGTGCCACTTTAGGACAGGGAGGGACTGAAGCTTTCTTT. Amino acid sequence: CATLGQGGTEAFF.

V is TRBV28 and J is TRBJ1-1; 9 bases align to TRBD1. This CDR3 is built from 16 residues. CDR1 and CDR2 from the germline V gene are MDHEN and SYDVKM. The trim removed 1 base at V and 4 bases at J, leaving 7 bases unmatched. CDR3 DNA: TGTGCCAGCAGTTTATCGAGGGAGACAGGGGGCACTGAAGCTTTCTTT. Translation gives CASSLSRETGGTEAFF.

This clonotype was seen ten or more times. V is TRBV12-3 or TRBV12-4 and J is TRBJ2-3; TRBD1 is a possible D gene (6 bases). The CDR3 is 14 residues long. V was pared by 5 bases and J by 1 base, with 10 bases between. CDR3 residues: CASSSSGGTDTQYF. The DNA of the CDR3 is TGTGCCAGCAGTAGCTCAGGGGGCACAGATACGCAGTATTTT.

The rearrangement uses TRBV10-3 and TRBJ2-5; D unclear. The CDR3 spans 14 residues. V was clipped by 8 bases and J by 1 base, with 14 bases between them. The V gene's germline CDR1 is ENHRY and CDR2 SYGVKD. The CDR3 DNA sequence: TGTGCCATCGCAAAGGTACAGTCCCAAGAGACCCAGTACTTC. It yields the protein CAIAKVQSQETQYF.

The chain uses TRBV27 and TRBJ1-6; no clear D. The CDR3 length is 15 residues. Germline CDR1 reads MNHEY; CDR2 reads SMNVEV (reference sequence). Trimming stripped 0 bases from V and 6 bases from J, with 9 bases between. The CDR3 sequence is CASSLSPGPNSPLHF. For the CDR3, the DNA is TGTGCCAGCAGTTTATCGCCTGGGCCTAATTCACCCCTCCACTTT.

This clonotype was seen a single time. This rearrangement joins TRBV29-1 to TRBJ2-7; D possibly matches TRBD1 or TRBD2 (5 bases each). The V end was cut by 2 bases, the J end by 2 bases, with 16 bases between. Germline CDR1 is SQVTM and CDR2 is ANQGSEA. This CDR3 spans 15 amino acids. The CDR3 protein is CSVELPSGGPYEQYF. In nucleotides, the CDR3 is TGCAGCGTTGAACTCCCGAGTGGGGGACCCTACGAGCAGTACTTC.

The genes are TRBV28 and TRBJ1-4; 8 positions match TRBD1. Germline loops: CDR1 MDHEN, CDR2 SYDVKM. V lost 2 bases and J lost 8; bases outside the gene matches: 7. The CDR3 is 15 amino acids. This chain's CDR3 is CASSLETGAREKLFF. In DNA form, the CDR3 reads TGTGCCAGCAGTTTAGAGACAGGGGCCAGGGAAAAACTGTTTTTT.

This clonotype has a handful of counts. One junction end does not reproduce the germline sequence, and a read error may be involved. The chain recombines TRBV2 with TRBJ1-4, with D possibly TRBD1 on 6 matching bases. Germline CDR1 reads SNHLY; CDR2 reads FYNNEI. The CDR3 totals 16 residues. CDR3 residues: CTSREDAGVTNEKLFF. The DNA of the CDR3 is TGTACCAGCCGCGAAGACGCAGGGGTAACTAATGAAAAACTGTTTTTT.